This TCR beta chain is drawn from a study of T-cell memory formation after mild COVID-19. Findings and caveats of the study: While clones contracting from day 15 to 85 were balanced between CD4 and CD8, later expanders leaned CD4+. What remained unconfirmed was the SARS-CoV-2 specificity of second-wave clones peaking on day 37.

Trimming left V 0 bases short and J 5 bases short, with 13 bases between. CDR3 length equals 15 residues. Germline CDR1 is LGHNA and CDR2 is YSLEER. At least ten counts were recorded for this clonotype. The antigen is undetermined. TCRdb reprocessed the 5' RACE reads with MiXCR, giving one entry per CDR3 protein. The sample carries more than 300,000 distinct CDR3 sequences, 13% to 15% recorded once. Sequenced input: PBMCs or a T cell subset sorted from them (not recorded which). The source of this sequence is a man in his late teens or twenties who had mild COVID-19 (a few samples of this study predate the infection). Cell type and time point are not known. The V call is TRBV4-3, the J call TRBJ2-5, with D unclear. The CDR3 nucleotides read TGCGCCAGCAGCCAAGATGCGCGATCCGTGGAGACCCAGTACTTC. Its protein product is CASSQDARSVETQYF.